This T cell receptor (beta chain) was recorded in a study of blood T cell repertoires in COVID-19. On the study more broadly: The study drew acute and convalescent COVID-19 samples from the United States, Italy and Spain.

The CDR3 extends over 13 amino acids. V was shortened by 2 bases and J by 7 bases, with 10 bases between the two germline ends. Germline V gene sequence: CDR1 SGHNT, CDR2 YYREEE (reference sequence). Original methodology: Reference gene primers were amplified, and this amplification served to estimate nucleated cell counts. Produced via immunoSEQ multiplex PCR; TCRdb's table is partial and in-frame only. The DNA gave D and trimming, while V, J and clone size come from that table. This sample has 85,000 to 120,000 clones, with about nine tenths found just once. Source material: peripheral blood. V gene TRBV5-4 combines with J gene TRBJ2-1; D call uncertain. This TCR was sampled from a man younger than 30 with acute or convalescent COVID-19. The CDR3 DNA sequence: TGTGCCAGCAGCTTCGGGTGGCTGAATGAGCAGTTCTTC. It yields the protein CASSFGWLNEQFF.